The subject of this entry is one TCR beta chain. What antigen it recognizes has not been identified. There are no base qualities to consult, and no much larger clone falls within one base. Every bulk PBMC sample was loaded with the same fixed amount of about 380 ng of DNA. The immunoSEQ TCRb Assay kit was used according to manufacturer instructions to amplify TCR beta CDR3 sequences from genomic DNA. The KAPA Library Quantification Kit for Illumina platforms was used to quantify the pooled libraries by qPCR. Pooled libraries were sequenced on an Illumina NextSeq 500, clustered at roughly 0.55-1.1 pM. The published analysis was carried out like this. The TCR data were analyzed using immunoSEQ ANALYZER and the R LymphoSeq package. A rearrangement efficiency score was calculated as productive divided by the sum of productive and non-productive CDR3 sequences. Clonality was assessed using the Gini coefficient and diversity using the Renyi index at alpha=1, with pairwise comparisons between timepoints within each patient. In LymphoSeq, clonal relatedness was computed using an edit distance of 3, and repertoire similarity was computed using the Bhattacharyya coefficient. Linear discriminant analysis on week-3 changes in clonality and diversity was built with the R MASS and caret packages to classify response. TCRdb carries this immuneACCESS record with in-frame sequences only. Its versions omit some clonotypes, under half of them owing to an unresolved V gene in the studies checked, with the rest unexplained. That table furnishes V, J and clone size, whereas the DNA furnished D and trimming. This sample has under 3,000 clones in its table, and roughly 89% of those were observed once. Of the sample, 11% to 15% falls within the top ten clones.

This entry comes from a study of blood T cell dynamics during melanoma immunotherapy (dated by TCRdb to about 2020). Regarding the complete study: Patients with metastatic melanoma were treated with first-line pembrolizumab or nivolumab plus ipilimumab as standard of care in the United Kingdom. Peripheral T cell receptor repertoires of metastatic melanoma patients were profiled before and after one cycle of checkpoint inhibitor therapy to find early correlates of response. Consecutive patients formed a training cohort, and a further independent group of patients from the same centre was pooled into an external validation set.

From a lookup of the germline V gene, CDR1 and CDR2 are SGHRS and YFSETQ. The CDR3 covers 15 residues, taking in both the cysteine and the phenylalanine. The only DNA kept is the CDR3, 45 bases in frame from the first base. V lost 3 bases and J lost 4 bases, and the count of bases not matched to a germline gene is 7. Here is what the overall study found, with its caveats: The relatively small sample size was recognized as a factor that could limit how well the results generalize. Patients who later achieved disease control showed a bifurcated PBMC repertoire reorganization at W3, with increased clonality or increased diversity, unlike progressors. The study was unable to establish whether the T cell clones driving the repertoire changes were melanoma-specific or instead reflected general immune activation.

What the time point label conveys for this sample: week 3, after first cycle of checkpoint inhibitor. Blood samples were taken before treatment (T0) and at week 3 (W3), following the first cycle of checkpoint blockade. Except for two patients with rapid clinical progression, response was assessed 12 weeks after the first infusion by RECIST 1.1; disease control meant complete response, partial response or stable disease. Patients were excluded for prior systemic cancer treatment, concomitant immunosuppressant therapy or synchronous other active malignancies. Bulk PBMC and plasma cell-free DNA were both sequenced for TCR beta so that circulating cells and T cell turnover could be tracked. Lymphoprep and SepMate tubes were used to isolate PBMC from blood, and red cell lysis was then performed. QIAamp DNA Blood Mini kits were used to extract DNA from both PBMC and sorted T cell subsets.

This material consisted of blood, taken from a patient treated with checkpoint blockade. The sequence is built from TRBV5-1 and TRBJ2-7, with TRBD1 matching 10 junction bases. The sequence was obtained from a human donor with melanoma. The CDR3 is CASSSGTGVQYEQYF. The nucleotides read TGCGCCAGCAGCTCCGGGACAGGGGTTCAGTACGAGCAGTACTTC. Supplemented by the reference TRBV5-1 and TRBJ2-7 proteins around the CDR3, the complete variable domain is KAGVTQTPRYLIKTRGQQVTLSCSPISGHRSVSWYQQTPGQGLQFLFEYFSETQRNKGNFPGRFSGRQFSNSRSEMNVSTLELGDSALYLCASSSGTGVQYEQYFGPGTRLTVT.